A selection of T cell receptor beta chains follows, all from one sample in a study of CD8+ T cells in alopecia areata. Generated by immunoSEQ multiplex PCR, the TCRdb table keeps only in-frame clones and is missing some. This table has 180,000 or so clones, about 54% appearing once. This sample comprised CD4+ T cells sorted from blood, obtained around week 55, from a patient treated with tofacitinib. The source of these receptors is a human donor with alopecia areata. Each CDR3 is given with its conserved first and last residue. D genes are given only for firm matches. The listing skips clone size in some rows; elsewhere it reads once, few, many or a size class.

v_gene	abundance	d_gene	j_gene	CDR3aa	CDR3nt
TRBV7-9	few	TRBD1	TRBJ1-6	CASSFTGGYNSPLHF	TGTGCCAGCAGCTTCACAGGGGGCTATAATTCACCCCTCCACTTT
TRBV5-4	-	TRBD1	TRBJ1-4	CASGRQGEGNEKLFF	TGTGCCAGCGGCCGACAGGGTGAGGGTAATGAAAAACTGTTTTTT
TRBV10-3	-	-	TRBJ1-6	CAISESIRDSPLHF	TGTGCCATCAGTGAGTCGATTAGGGACTCACCCCTCCACTTT
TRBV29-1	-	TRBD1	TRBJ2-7	CSVVGDRDLYEQYF	TGCAGCGTTGTGGGGGACAGGGACCTCTACGAGCAGTACTTC
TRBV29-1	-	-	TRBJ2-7	CSVGGTTYEQYF	TGCAGCGTTGGCGGCACCACCTACGAGCAGTACTTC
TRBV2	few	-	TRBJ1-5	CASSPSSNQPQHF	TGTGCCAGCAGTCCAAGTAGCAATCAGCCCCAGCATTTT
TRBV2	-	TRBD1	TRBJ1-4	CASSFGQGSYSNEKLFF	TGTGCCAGCAGCTTCGGACAGGGGTCTTACTCTAATGAAAAACTGTTTTTT
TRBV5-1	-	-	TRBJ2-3	CASSLSAGDTQYF	TGCGCCAGCAGCTTGTCGGCAGGAGATACGCAGTATTTT
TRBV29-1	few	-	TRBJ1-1	CSVAGLPVLTEAFF	TGCAGCGTTGCGGGACTCCCGGTTTTGACTGAAGCTTTCTTT
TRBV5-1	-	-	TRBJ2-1	CASSLGSNYNEQFF	TGCGCCAGCAGCTTGGGATCCAACTACAATGAGCAGTTCTTC